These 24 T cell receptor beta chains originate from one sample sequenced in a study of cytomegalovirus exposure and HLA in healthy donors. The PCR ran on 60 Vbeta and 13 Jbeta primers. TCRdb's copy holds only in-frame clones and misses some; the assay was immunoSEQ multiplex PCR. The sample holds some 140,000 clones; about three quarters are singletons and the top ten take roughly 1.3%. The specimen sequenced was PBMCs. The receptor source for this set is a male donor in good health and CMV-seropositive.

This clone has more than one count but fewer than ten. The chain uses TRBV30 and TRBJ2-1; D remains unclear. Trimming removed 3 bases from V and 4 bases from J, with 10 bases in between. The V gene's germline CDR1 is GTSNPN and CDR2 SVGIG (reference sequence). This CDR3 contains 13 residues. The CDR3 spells CAWSTNRYNEQFF. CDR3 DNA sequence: TGTGCCTGGAGCACAAACAGATACAATGAGCAGTTCTTC.

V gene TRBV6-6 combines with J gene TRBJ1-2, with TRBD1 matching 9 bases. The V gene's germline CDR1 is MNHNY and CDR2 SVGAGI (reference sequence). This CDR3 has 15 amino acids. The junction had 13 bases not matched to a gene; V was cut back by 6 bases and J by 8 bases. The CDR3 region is CASSLGPGQGPGYTF. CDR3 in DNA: TGTGCCAGCAGCCTCGGTCCGGGACAGGGACCAGGCTACACCTTC.

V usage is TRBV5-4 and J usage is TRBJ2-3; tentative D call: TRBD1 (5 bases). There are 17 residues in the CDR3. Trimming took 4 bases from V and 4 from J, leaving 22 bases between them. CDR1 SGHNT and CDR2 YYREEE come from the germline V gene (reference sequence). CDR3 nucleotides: TGTGCCAGCAGCCCGGGTGGTACGTCCCAAGGGGCAGATACGCAGTATTTT. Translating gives CASSPGGTSQGADTQYF.

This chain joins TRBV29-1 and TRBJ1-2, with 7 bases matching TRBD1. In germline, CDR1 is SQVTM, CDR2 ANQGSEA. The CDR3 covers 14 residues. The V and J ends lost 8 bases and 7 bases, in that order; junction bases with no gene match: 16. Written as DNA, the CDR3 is TGCAGCAACATCTTATTGACAGGGTTTAGTGGCTACACCTTC. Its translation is CSNILLTGFSGYTF.

The DNA of the CDR3 is TGTGCTAGTGGTTTAGGGACTAGCGGGTTCACAGATACGCAGTATTTT. Its protein product is CASGLGTSGFTDTQYF. This rearrangement joins TRBV12-5 to TRBJ2-3; 12 nucleotides agree with TRBD2. The CDR3 is made up of 16 amino acids. Germline loops: CDR1 LGHNT, CDR2 FRNRAP. Trimming removed 3 bases from V and 2 bases from J; junction bases left unmatched: 3.

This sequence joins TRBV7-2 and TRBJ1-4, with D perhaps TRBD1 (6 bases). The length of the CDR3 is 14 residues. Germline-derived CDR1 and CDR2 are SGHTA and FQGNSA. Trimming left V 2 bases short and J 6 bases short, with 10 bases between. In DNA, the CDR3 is TGTGCCAGCAGCTTAAGGGGGGGTGATGAAAAACTGTTTTTT. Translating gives CASSLRGGDEKLFF.

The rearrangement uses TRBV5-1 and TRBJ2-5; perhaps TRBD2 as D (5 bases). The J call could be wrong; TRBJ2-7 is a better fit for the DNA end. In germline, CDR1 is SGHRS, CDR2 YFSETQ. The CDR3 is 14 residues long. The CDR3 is CASSLEFRGSEQYF. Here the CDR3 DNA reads TGCGCCAGCAGCTTGGAATTCCGGGGTTCCGAGCAGTACTTC.

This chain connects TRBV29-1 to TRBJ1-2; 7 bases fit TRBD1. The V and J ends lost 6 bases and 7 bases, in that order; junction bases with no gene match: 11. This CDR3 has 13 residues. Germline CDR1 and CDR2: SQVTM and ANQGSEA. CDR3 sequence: CSVMTGRVGGYTF. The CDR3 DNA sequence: TGCAGCGTGATGACAGGGCGTGTTGGTGGCTACACCTTC.

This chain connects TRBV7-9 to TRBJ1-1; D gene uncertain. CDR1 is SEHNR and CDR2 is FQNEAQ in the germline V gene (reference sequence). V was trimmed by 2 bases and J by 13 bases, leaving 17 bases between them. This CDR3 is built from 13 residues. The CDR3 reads CASSLTVMREGFF. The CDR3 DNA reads TGTGCCAGCAGCTTAACGGTGATGAGGGAGGGTTTCTTT.

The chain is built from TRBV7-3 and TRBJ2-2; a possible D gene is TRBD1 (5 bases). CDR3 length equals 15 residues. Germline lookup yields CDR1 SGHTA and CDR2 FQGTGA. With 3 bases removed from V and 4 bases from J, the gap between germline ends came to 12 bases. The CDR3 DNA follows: TGTGCCAGCAGCTTGCAGGGTGCGAGCACCGGGGAGCTGTTTTTT. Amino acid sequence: CASSLQGASTGELFF.

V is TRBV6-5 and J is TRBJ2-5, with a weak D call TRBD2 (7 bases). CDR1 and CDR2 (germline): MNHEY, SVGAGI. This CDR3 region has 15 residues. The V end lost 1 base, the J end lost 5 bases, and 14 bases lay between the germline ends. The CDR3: CASSYLVRGGETQYF. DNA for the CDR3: TGTGCCAGCAGTTACTTAGTAAGGGGGGGGGAGACCCAGTACTTC.

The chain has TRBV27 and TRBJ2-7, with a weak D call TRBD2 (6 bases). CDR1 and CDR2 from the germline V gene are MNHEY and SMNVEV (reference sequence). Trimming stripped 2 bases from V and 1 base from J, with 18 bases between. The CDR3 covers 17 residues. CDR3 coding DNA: TGTGCCAGCAGTTTAACATCTCCGGGAGCCCTATCCTACGAGCAGTACTTC. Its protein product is CASSLTSPGALSYEQYF.

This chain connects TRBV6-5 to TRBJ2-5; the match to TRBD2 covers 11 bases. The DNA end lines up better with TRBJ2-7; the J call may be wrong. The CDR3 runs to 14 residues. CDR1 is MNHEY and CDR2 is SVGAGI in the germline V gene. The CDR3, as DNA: TGTGCCAGCAGAGGGACTAGCGGCTCCTACGAGCAGTACTTC. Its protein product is CASRGTSGSYEQYF.

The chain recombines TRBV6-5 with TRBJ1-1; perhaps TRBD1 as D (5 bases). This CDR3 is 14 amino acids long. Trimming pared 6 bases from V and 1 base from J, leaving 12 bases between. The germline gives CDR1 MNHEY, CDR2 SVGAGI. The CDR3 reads CASRWGGGNTEAFF. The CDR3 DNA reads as TGTGCCAGCAGATGGGGGGGAGGGAACACTGAAGCTTTCTTT.

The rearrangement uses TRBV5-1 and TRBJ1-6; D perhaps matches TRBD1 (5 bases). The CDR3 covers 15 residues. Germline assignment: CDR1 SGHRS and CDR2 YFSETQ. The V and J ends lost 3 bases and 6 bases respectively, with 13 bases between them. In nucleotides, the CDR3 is TGCGCCAGCAGCTCCAGGGTAGTGAGTAATTCACCCCTCCACTTT. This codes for CASSSRVVSNSPLHF. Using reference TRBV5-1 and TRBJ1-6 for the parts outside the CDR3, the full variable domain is KAGVTQTPRYLIKTRGQQVTLSCSPISGHRSVSWYQQTPGQGLQFLFEYFSETQRNKGNFPGRFSGRQFSNSRSEMNVSTLELGDSALYLCASSSRVVSNSPLHFGNGTRLTVT.

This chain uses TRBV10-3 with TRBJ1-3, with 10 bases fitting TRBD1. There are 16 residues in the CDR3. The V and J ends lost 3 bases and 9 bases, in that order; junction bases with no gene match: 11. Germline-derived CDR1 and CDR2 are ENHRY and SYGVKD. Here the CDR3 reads CAISDRRPGQGSTIYF. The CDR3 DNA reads TGTGCCATCAGTGACCGTAGACCGGGACAGGGGTCCACCATATATTTT.

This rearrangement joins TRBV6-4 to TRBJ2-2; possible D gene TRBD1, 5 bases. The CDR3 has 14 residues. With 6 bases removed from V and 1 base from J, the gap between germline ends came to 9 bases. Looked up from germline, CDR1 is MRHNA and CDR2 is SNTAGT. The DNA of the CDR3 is TGTGCCAGCAGCCAGGGATGGAACACCGGGGAGCTGTTTTTT. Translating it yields CASSQGWNTGELFF.

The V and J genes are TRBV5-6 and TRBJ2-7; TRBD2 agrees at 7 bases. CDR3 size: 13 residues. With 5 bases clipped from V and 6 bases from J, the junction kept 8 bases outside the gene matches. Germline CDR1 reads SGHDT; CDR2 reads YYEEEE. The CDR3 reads CASSSGLVREQYF. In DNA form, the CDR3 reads TGTGCCAGCAGTTCCGGACTAGTTCGCGAGCAGTACTTC.

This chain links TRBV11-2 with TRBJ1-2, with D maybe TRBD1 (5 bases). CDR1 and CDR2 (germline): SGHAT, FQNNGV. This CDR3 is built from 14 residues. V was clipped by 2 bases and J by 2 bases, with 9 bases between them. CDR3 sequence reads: CASSLSRVNYGYTF. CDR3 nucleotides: TGTGCCAGCAGCTTAAGCAGGGTAAACTATGGCTACACCTTC.

CDR3 region: CASSRLAGASYEQYF. For the CDR3, the DNA is TGTGCCAGCAGCCGACTAGCGGGAGCCTCCTACGAGCAGTACTTC. The rearrangement links TRBV2 to TRBJ2-7; 12 bases fit TRBD2. The CDR3 spans 15 residues. Germline V CDR1 and CDR2: SNHLY, FYNNEI. The V gene end was trimmed by 6 bases and the J gene end by 0 bases; junction bases not matched to a gene: 3.

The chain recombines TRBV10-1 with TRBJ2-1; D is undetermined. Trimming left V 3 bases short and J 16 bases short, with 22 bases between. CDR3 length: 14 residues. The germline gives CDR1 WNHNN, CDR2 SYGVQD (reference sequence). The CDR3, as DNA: TGCGCCAGCAGTGATCTCAGCGAACGGCCGATGTTCTTCTTC. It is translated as CASSDLSERPMFFF.

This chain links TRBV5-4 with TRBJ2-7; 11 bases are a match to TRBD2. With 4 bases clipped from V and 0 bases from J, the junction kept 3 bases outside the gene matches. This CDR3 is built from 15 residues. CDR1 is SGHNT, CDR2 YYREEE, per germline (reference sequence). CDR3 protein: CASSSTSGSSYEQYF. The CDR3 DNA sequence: TGTGCCAGCAGCAGTACTAGCGGGAGCTCCTACGAGCAGTACTTC.

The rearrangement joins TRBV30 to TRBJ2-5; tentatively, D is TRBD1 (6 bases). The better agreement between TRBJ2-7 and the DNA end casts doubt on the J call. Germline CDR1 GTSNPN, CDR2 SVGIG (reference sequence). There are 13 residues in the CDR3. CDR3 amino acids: CAWSPGTTYEQYF. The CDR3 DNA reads TGTGCCTGGAGTCCAGGGACAACCTACGAGCAGTACTTC.

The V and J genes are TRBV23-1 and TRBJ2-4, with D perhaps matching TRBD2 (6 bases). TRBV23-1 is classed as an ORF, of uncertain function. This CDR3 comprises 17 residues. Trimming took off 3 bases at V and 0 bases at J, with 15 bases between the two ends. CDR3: CASSQGAGTLAKNIQYF. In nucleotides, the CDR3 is TGCGCCAGCAGTCAGGGTGCCGGGACTCTAGCCAAAAACATTCAGTACTTC.